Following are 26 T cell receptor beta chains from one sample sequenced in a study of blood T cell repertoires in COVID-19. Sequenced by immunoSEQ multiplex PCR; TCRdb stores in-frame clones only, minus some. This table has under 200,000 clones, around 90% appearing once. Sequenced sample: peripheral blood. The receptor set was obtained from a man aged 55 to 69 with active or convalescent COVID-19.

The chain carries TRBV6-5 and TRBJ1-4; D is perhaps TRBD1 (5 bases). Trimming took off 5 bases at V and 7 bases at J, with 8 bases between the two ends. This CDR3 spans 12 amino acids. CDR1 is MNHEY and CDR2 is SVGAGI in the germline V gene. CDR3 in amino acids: CASSRGGEKLFF. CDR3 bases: TGTGCCAGCAGTAGGGGAGGTGAAAAACTGTTTTTT.

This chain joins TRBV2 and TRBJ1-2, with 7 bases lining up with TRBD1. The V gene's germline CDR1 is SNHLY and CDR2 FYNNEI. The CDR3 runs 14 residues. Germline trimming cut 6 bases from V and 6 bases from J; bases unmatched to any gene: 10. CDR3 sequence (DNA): TGTGCCAGCAGGCCACAGGGGATTGGGGATGGCTACACCTTC. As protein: CASRPQGIGDGYTF. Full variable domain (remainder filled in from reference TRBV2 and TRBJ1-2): EPEVTQTPSHQVTQMGQEVILRCVPISNHLYFYWYRQILGQKVEFLVSFYNNEISEKSEIFDDQFSVERPDGSNFTLKIRSTKLEDSAMYFCASRPQGIGDGYTFGSGTRLTVV.

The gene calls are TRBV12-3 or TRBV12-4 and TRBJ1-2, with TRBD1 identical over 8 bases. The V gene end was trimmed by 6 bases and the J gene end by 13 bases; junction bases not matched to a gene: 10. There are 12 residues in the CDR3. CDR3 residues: CASSPSGQGPTF. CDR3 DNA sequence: TGTGCCAGCAGCCCAAGCGGACAGGGCCCCACCTTC.

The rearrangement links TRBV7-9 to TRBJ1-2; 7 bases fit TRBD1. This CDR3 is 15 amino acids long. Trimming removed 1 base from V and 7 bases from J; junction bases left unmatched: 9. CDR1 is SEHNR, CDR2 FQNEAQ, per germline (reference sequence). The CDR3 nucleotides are TGTGCCAGCAGCTTAGGGACAGGCTTCGTTTCTGGCTACACCTTC. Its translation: CASSLGTGFVSGYTF. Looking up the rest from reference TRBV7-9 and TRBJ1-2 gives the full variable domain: DTGVSQNPRHKITKRGQNVTFRCDPISEHNRLYWYRQTLGQGPEFLTYFQNEAQLEKSRLLSDRFSAERPKGSFSTLEIQRTEQGDSAMYLCASSLGTGFVSGYTFGSGTRLTVV.

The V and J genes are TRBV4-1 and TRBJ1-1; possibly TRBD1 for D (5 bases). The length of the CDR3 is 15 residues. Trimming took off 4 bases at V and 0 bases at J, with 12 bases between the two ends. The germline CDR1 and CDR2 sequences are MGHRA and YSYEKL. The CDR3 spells CASSRIAGLNTEAFF. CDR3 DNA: TGCGCCAGCAGCCGGATAGCAGGGTTGAACACTGAAGCTTTCTTT.

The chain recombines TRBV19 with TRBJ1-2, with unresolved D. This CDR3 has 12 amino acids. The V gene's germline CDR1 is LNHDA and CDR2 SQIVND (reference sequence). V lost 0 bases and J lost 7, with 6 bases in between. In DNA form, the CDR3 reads TGTGCCAGTAGTATAGAGGAGCGTGGCTACACCTTC. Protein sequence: CASSIEERGYTF.

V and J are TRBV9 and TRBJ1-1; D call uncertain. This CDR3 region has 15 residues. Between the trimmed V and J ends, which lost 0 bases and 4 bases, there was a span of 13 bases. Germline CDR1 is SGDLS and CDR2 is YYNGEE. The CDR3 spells CASSVDGRAGTEAFF. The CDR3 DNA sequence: TGTGCCAGCAGCGTAGATGGACGGGCGGGCACTGAAGCTTTCTTT.

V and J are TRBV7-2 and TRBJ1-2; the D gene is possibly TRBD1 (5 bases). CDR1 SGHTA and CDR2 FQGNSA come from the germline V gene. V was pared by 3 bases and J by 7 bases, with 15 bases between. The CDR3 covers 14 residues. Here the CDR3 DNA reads TGTGCCAGCAGCTTCTTAACGCAGGGTGGTGGCTACACCTTC. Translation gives CASSFLTQGGGYTF. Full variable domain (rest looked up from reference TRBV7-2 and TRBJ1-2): GAGVSQSPSNKVTEKGKDVELRCDPISGHTALYWYRQSLGQGLEFLIYFQGNSAPDKSGLPSDRFSAERTGGSVSTLTIQRTQQEDSAVYLCASSFLTQGGGYTFGSGTRLTVV.

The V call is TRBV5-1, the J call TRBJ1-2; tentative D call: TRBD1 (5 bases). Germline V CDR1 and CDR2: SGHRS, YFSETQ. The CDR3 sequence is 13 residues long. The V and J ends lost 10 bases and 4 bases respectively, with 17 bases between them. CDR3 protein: CARQFKCLYGYTF. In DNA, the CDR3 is TGCGCCCGACAGTTTAAATGCCTCTATGGCTACACCTTC.

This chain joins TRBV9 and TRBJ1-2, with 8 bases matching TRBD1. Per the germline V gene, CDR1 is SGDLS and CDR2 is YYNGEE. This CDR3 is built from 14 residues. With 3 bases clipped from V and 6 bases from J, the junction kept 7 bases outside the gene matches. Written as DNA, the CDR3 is TGTGCCAGCAGCGACGACAGGGGATGGAATGGCTACACCTTC. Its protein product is CASSDDRGWNGYTF. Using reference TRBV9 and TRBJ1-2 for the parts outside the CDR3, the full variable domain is DSGVTQTPKHLITATGQRVTLRCSPRSGDLSVYWYQQSLDQGLQFLIQYYNGEERAKGNILERFSAQQFPDLHSELNLSSLELGDSALYFCASSDDRGWNGYTFGSGTRLTVV.

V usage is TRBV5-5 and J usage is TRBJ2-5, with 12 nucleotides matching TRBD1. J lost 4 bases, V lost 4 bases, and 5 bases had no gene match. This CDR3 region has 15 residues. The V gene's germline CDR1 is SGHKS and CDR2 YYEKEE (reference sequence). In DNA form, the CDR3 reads TGTGCCAGCAGCACGCCGGGACAGGGGGCAGAGACCCAGTACTTC. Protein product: CASSTPGQGAETQYF. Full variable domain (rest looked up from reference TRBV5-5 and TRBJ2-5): DAGVTQSPTHLIKTRGQQVTLRCSPISGHKSVSWYQQVLGQGPQFIFQYYEKEERGRGNFPDRFSARQFPNYSSELNVNALLLGDSALYLCASSTPGQGAETQYFGPGTRLLVL.

The CDR3 here is CASSQPGQGASYEQYF. CDR3 coding DNA: TGCGCCAGCAGCCAACCCGGACAGGGGGCTTCCTACGAGCAGTACTTC. The chain links TRBV4-1 to TRBJ2-7, with 11 bases identical to TRBD1. Trimming removed 2 bases from V and 1 base from J; junction bases left unmatched: 4. Germline V lookup: CDR1 MGHRA, CDR2 YSYEKL. The CDR3 spans 16 residues.

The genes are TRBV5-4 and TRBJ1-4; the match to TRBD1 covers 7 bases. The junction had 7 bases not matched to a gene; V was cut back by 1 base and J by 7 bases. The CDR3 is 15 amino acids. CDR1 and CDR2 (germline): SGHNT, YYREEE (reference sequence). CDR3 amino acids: CASSLMTGRSEKLFF. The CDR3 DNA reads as TGTGCCAGCAGCTTGATGACAGGGCGTAGTGAAAAACTGTTTTTT.

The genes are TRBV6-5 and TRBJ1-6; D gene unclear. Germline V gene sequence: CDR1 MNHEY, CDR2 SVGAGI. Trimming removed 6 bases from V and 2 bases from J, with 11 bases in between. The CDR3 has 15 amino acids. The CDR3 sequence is CASRMDGAYNSPLHF. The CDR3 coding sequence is TGTGCCAGCAGAATGGATGGAGCCTATAATTCACCCCTCCACTTT.

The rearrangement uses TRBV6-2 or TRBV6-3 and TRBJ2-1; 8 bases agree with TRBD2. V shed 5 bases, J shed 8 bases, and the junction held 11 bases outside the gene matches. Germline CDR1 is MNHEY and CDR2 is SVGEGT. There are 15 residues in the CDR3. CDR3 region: CASSHPRGGAHEQFF. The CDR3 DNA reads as TGTGCCAGCAGTCACCCCCGGGGGGGGGCTCATGAGCAGTTCTTC.

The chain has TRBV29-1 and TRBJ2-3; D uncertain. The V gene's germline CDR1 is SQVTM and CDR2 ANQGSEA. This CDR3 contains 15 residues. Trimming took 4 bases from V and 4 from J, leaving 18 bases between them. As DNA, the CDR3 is TGCAGCGTTGCCATATTCGGCAGGTCGGCAGATACGCAGTATTTT. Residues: CSVAIFGRSADTQYF.

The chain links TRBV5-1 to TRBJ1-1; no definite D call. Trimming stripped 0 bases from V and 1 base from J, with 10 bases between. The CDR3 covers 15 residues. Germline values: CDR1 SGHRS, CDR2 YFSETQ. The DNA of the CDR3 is TGCGCCAGCAGCTTGGAGTCCCCCAGGAACACTGAAGCTTTCTTT. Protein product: CASSLESPRNTEAFF.

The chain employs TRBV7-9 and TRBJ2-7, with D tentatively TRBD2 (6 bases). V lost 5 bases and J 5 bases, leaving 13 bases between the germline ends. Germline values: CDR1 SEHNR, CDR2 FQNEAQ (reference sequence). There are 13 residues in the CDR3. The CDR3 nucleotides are TGTGCCAGCAGCCCAACGGGGGACCACGAGCAGTACTTC. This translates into CASSPTGDHEQYF.

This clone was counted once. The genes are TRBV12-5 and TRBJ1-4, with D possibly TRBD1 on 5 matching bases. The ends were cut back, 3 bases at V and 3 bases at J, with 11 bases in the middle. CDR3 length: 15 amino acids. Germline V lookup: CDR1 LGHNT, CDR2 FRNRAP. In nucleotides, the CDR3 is TGTGCTAGTGGTTTTGGGGCACTCCCTAATGAAAAACTGTTTTTT. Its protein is CASGFGALPNEKLFF. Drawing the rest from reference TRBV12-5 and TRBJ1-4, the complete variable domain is DARVTQTPRHKVTEMGQEVTMRCQPILGHNTVFWYRQTMMQGLELLAYFRNRAPLDDSGMPKDRFSAEMPDATLATLKIQPSEPRDSAVYFCASGFGALPNEKLFFGSGTQLSVL.

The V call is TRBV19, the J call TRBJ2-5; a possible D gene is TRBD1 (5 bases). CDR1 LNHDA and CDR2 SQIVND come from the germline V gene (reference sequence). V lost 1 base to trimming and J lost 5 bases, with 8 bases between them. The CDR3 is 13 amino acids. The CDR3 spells CASSIAHRETQYF. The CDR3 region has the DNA TGTGCCAGTAGTATAGCCCACAGGGAGACCCAGTACTTC.

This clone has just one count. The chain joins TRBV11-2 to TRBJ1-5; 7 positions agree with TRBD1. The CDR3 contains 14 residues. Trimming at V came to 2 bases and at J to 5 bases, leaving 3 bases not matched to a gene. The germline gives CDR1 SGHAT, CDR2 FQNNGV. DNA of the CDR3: TGTGCCAGCAGCTTATCCGGGACAGATCAGCCCCAGCATTTT. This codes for CASSLSGTDQPQHF. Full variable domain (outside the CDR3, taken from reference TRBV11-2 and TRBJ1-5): EAGVAQSPRYKIIEKRQSVAFWCNPISGHATLYWYQQILGQGPKLLIQFQNNGVVDDSQLPKDRFSAERLKGVDSTLKIQPAKLEDSAVYLCASSLSGTDQPQHFGDGTRLSIL.

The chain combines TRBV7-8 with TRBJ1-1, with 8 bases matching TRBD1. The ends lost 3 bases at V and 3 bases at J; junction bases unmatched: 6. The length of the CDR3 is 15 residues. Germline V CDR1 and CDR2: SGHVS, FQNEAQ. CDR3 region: CASSFRTGRDTEAFF. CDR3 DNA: TGTGCCAGCAGCTTTCGGACAGGGCGGGACACTGAAGCTTTCTTT. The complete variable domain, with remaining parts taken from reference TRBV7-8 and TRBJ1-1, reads GAGVSQSPRYKVAKRGQDVALRCDPISGHVSLFWYQQALGQGPEFLTYFQNEAQLDKSGLPSDRFFAERPEGSVSTLKIQRTQQEDSAVYLCASSFRTGRDTEAFFGQGTRLTVV.

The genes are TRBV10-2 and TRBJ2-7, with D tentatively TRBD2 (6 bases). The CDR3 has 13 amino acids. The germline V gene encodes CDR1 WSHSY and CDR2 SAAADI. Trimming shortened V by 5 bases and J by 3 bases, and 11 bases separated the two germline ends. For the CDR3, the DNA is TGCGCCAGCAGTATGGGACTGGGCTACGAGCAGTACTTC. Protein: CASSMGLGYEQYF.

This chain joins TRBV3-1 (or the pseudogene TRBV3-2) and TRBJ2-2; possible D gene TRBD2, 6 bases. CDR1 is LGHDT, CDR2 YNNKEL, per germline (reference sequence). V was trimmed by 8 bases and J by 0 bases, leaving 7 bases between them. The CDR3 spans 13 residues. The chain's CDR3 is CASGDSNTGELFF. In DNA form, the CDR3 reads TGTGCCAGCGGGGACTCGAACACCGGGGAGCTGTTTTTT.

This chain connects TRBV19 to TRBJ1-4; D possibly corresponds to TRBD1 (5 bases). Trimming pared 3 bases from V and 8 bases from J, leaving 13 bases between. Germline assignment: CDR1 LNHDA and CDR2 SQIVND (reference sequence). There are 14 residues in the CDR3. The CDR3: CASSISRVEEKLFF. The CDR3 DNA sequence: TGTGCCAGTAGTATCTCCAGGGTTGAGGAAAAACTGTTTTTT.

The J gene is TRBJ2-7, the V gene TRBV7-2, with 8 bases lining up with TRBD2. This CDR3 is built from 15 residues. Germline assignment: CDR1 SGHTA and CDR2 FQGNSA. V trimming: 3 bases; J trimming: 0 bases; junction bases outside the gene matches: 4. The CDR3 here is CASSFTSGFSYEQYF. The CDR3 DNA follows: TGTGCCAGCAGCTTTACTAGCGGTTTCTCCTACGAGCAGTACTTC.